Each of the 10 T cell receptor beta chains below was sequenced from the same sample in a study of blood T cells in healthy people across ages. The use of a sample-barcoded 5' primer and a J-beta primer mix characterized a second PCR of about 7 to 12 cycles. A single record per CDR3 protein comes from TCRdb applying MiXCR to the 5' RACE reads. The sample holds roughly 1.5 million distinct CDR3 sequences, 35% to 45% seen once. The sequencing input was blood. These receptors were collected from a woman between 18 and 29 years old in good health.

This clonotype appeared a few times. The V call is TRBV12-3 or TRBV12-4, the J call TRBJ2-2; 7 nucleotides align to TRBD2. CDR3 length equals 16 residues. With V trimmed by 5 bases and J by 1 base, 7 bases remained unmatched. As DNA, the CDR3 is TGTGCCAGCAGTACCCCGACTAGCCGGAACACCGGGGAGCTGTTTTTT. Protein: CASSTPTSRNTGELFF.

CDR3 nucleotide sequence: TGTGCCAGCAGCTTACAGGGAGGGCATGGCTACACCTTC. This encodes CASSLQGGHGYTF. The chain links TRBV7-9 to TRBJ1-2; D may be TRBD1 (5 bases). Germline CDR1 is SEHNR and CDR2 is FQNEAQ (reference sequence). There are 13 residues in the CDR3. Trimming took off 2 bases at V and 6 bases at J, with 10 bases between the two ends.

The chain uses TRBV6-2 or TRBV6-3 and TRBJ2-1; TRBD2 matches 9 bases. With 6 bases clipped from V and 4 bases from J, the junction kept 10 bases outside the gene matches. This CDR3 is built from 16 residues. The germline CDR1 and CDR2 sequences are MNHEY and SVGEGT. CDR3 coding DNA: TGTGCCAGCAGGGAAAGCGGGGGGACCCAATACAATGAGCAGTTCTTC. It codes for CASRESGGTQYNEQFF.

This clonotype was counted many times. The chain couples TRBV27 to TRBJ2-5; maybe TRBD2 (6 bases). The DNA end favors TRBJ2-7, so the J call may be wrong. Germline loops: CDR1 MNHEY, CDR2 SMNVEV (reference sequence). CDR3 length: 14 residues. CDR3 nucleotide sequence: TGTGCCAGCAGTTTAAGCTCCGGGGGCTACGAGCAGTACTTC. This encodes CASSLSSGGYEQYF.

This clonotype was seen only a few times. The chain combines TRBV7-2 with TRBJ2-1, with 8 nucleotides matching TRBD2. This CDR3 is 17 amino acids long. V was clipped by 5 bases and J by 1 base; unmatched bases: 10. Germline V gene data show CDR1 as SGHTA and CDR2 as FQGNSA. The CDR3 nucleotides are TGTGCCAGCAGCCGTCTCGGGACTAGTGTATCCTACAATGAGCAGTTCTTC. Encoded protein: CASSRLGTSVSYNEQFF.

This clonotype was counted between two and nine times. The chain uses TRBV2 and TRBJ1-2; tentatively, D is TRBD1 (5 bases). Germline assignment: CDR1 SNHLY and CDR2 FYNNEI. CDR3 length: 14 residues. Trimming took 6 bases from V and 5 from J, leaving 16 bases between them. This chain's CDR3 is CASRRDSRKYGYTF. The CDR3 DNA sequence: TGTGCCAGCAGACGGGACTCCCGAAAGTATGGCTACACCTTC.

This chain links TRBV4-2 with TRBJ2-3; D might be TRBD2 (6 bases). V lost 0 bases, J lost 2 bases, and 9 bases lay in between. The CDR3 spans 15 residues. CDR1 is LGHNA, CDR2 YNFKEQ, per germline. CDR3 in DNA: TGTGCCAGCAGCCAAGAGCTAGCGAACACAGATACGCAGTATTTT. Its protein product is CASSQELANTDTQYF.

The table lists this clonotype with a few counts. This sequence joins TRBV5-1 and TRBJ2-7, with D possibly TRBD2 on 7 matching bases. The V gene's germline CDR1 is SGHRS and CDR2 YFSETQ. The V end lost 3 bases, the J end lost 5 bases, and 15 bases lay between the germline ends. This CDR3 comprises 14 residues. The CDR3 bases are TGCGCCAGCAGCTACTCGGGGGGCTTAGACGAGCAGTACTTC. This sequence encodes CASSYSGGLDEQYF.

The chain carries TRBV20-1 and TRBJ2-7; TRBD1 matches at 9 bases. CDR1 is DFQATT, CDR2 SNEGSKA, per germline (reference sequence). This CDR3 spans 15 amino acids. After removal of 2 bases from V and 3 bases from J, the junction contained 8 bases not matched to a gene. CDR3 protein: CSARMPGQGYYEQYF. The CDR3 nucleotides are TGCAGTGCTAGAATGCCCGGACAGGGGTACTACGAGCAGTACTTC.

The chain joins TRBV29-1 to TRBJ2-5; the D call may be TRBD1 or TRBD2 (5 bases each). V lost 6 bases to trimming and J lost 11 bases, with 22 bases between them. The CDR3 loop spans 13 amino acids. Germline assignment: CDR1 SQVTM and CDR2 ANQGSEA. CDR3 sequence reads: CSVGPDGAWEQYF. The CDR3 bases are TGCAGCGTCGGGCCCGACGGGGCTTGGGAGCAGTACTTC.